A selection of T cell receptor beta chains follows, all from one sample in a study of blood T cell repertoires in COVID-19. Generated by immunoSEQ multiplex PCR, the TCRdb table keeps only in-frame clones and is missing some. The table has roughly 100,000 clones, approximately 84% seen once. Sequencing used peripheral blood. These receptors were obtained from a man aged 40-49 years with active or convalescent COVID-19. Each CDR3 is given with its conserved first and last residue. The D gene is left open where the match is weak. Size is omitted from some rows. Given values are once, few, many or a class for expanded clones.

CDR3 DNA: TGTGCCAGCAGCGCCGGACAGACCAATCAGCCCCAGCATTTT
CDR3 protein: CASSAGQTNQPQHF
D gene: -
V gene: TRBV2
J gene: TRBJ1-5
clone size: -

CDR3 DNA: TGTGCCAGCAGCCTCGGGACTTCTAACACTGAAGCTTTCTTT
CDR3 protein: CASSLGTSNTEAFF
D gene: -
V gene: TRBV3-1/TRBV3-2
J gene: TRBJ1-1
clone size: medium-sized

CDR3 DNA: TGCGCCAGCAGCTTGGAGGGGGAAGGGGGAAACACCATATATTTT
CDR3 protein: CASSLEGEGGNTIYF
D gene: -
V gene: TRBV5-1
J gene: TRBJ1-3
clone size: once

CDR3 DNA: TGTGCCAGTAGTACGGGACAGCCGGCCGACTATGGCTACACCTTC
CDR3 protein: CASSTGQPADYGYTF
D gene: TRBD1
V gene: TRBV19
J gene: TRBJ1-2
clone size: few

CDR3 DNA: TGTGCCAGCAGTGGGGACCAGGGGAGGGCTGAAGCTTTCTTT
CDR3 protein: CASSGDQGRAEAFF
D gene: -
V gene: TRBV5-4
J gene: TRBJ1-1
clone size: -

CDR3 DNA: TGTGCCTGGAGTCTCGGGAGGGGTGGAACAGATACGCAGTATTTT
CDR3 protein: CAWSLGRGGTDTQYF
D gene: TRBD2
V gene: TRBV30
J gene: TRBJ2-3
clone size: -

CDR3 DNA: TGTGCCGGGGGGAGGCAAGCGGCCACTGAAGCTTTCTTT
CDR3 protein: CAGGRQAATEAFF
D gene: -
V gene: TRBV6-5
J gene: TRBJ1-1
clone size: -

CDR3 DNA: TGTGCCAGTAGCCGGGGGGGTCCGGCTTATACGCAGTATTTT
CDR3 protein: CASSRGGPAYTQYF
D gene: TRBD2
V gene: TRBV19
J gene: TRBJ2-3
clone size: once

CDR3 DNA: TGTGCCAGCAGCTTTCCGGGACAGGGGGCCTACGAGCAGTACTTC
CDR3 protein: CASSFPGQGAYEQYF
D gene: TRBD1
V gene: TRBV5-4
J gene: TRBJ2-7
clone size: -

CDR3 DNA: TGTGCCAGCGACGAGGGAGGGAGAGAGACCCAGTACTTC
CDR3 protein: CASDEGGRETQYF
D gene: TRBD2
V gene: TRBV6-5
J gene: TRBJ2-5
clone size: -

CDR3 DNA: TGTGCTAGTGGTTTGCAGACCGGGACAGGAAGCTCTGGGGCCAACGTCCTGACTTTC
CDR3 protein: CASGLQTGTGSSGANVLTF
D gene: TRBD1
V gene: TRBV12-5
J gene: TRBJ2-6
clone size: -

CDR3 DNA: TGTGCCAGCAGTTACTCGATACAGGGTAAATACGAGCAGTACTTC
CDR3 protein: CASSYSIQGKYEQYF
D gene: -
V gene: TRBV6-5
J gene: TRBJ2-7
clone size: -

CDR3 DNA: TGTGCCAGCAGCTTAAGCGTCTACGAGCAGTACTTC
CDR3 protein: CASSLSVYEQYF
D gene: -
V gene: TRBV7-9
J gene: TRBJ2-7
clone size: -

CDR3 DNA: TGCGCCAGCAGCCCTGAGGGACAGGGCTACAATGAGCAGTTCTTC
CDR3 protein: CASSPEGQGYNEQFF
D gene: TRBD1
V gene: TRBV5-1
J gene: TRBJ2-1
clone size: -

CDR3 DNA: TGTGCCAGTAAGGGCGGGGATACGCAGTATTTT
CDR3 protein: CASKGGDTQYF
D gene: -
V gene: TRBV19
J gene: TRBJ2-3
clone size: -

CDR3 DNA: TGTGCCAGCAGCTTAGGGAGCGGGGGCCAGCCCCAGCATTTT
CDR3 protein: CASSLGSGGQPQHF
D gene: -
V gene: TRBV7-9
J gene: TRBJ1-5
clone size: -

CDR3 DNA: TGTGCCAGCAGTGTGGGGCCCCCGGCAAACACCATATATTTT
CDR3 protein: CASSVGPPANTIYF
D gene: -
V gene: TRBV25-1
J gene: TRBJ1-3
clone size: -

CDR3 DNA: TGTGCCAGCAGTCCACACTTAGCGGCCTCCTACGAGCAGTACTTC
CDR3 protein: CASSPHLAASYEQYF
D gene: -
V gene: TRBV6-2/TRBV6-3
J gene: TRBJ2-7
clone size: -

CDR3 DNA: TGTGCCAGCAGTTCACCGACGAGGGGGCTAGGCTATGGCTACACCTTC
CDR3 protein: CASSSPTRGLGYGYTF
D gene: TRBD1
V gene: TRBV27
J gene: TRBJ1-2
clone size: -

CDR3 DNA: TGTGCCAGCCGGACAGGTCCCGGAAACACCATATATTTT
CDR3 protein: CASRTGPGNTIYF
D gene: TRBD1
V gene: TRBV2
J gene: TRBJ1-3
clone size: -

CDR3 DNA: TGTGCCAGCGATCGGGCAGGGTCAGTCAAAAACATTCAGTACTTC
CDR3 protein: CASDRAGSVKNIQYF
D gene: -
V gene: TRBV6-5
J gene: TRBJ2-4
clone size: -

CDR3 DNA: TGTGCCAGCAGAACACTAGCGGGGGGACCGAATGAGCAGTTCTTC
CDR3 protein: CASRTLAGGPNEQFF
D gene: TRBD2
V gene: TRBV6-5
J gene: TRBJ2-1
clone size: -

CDR3 DNA: TGTGCCAGCAGTAGTACAGGGGCCGAGCAGTACTTC
CDR3 protein: CASSSTGAEQYF
D gene: TRBD1
V gene: TRBV28
J gene: TRBJ2-7
clone size: -

CDR3 DNA: TGTGCCAGCAGCGCGGGACTAGATCAGTATTTT
CDR3 protein: CASSAGLDQYF
D gene: TRBD2
V gene: TRBV9
J gene: TRBJ2-3
clone size: -

CDR3 DNA: TGTGCCAGCAGCCCCGAGGGGGGGGCCTACGAGCAGTACTTC
CDR3 protein: CASSPEGGAYEQYF
D gene: -
V gene: TRBV4-2
J gene: TRBJ2-7
clone size: -

CDR3 DNA: TGTGCCAGCAGCCAAAGGAGCGGGGGGACTGGAGATACGCAGTATTTT
CDR3 protein: CASSQRSGGTGDTQYF
D gene: TRBD2
V gene: TRBV3-1/TRBV3-2
J gene: TRBJ2-3
clone size: once

CDR3 DNA: TGTGCCAGCAGCCTGGGACAGGTCCGGCACACTGAAGCTTTCTTT
CDR3 protein: CASSLGQVRHTEAFF
D gene: TRBD1
V gene: TRBV5-6
J gene: TRBJ1-1
clone size: -

CDR3 DNA: TGTGCCAGCAGCCAAGTCCCGGAGGCCGCCGGGGAGCTGTTTTTT
CDR3 protein: CASSQVPEAAGELFF
D gene: -
V gene: TRBV3-1/TRBV3-2
J gene: TRBJ2-2
clone size: -

CDR3 DNA: TGTGCCAGCAGCTCCGGAAGACAGTATAACTATGGCTACACCTTC
CDR3 protein: CASSSGRQYNYGYTF
D gene: -
V gene: TRBV7-2
J gene: TRBJ1-2
clone size: -

CDR3 DNA: TGTGCCAGCAGTTTAGTACAGGGATCCGAGCAGTACTTC
CDR3 protein: CASSLVQGSEQYF
D gene: -
V gene: TRBV12-3/TRBV12-4
J gene: TRBJ2-7
clone size: -

CDR3 DNA: TGTGCCTGGGGGCGGGGCCTTAGCACAGATACGCAGTATTTT
CDR3 protein: CAWGRGLSTDTQYF
D gene: -
V gene: TRBV30
J gene: TRBJ2-3
clone size: -

CDR3 DNA: TGTGCCAGCAGCTTCAAATTTGGACTAGCGGGGGGGCCGGACACCGGGGAGCTGTTTTTT
CDR3 protein: CASSFKFGLAGGPDTGELFF
D gene: TRBD2
V gene: TRBV7-8
J gene: TRBJ2-2
clone size: -

CDR3 DNA: TGTGCCAGCAGCCAAGACTGGCAGCGAAGCTCCTACGAGCAGTACTTC
CDR3 protein: CASSQDWQRSSYEQYF
D gene: -
V gene: TRBV3-1/TRBV3-2
J gene: TRBJ2-7
clone size: once

CDR3 DNA: TGCGCCAGCAGCAGGGGGGGTACCCAAGAGACCCAGTACTTC
CDR3 protein: CASSRGGTQETQYF
D gene: -
V gene: TRBV5-1
J gene: TRBJ2-5
clone size: -

CDR3 DNA: TGTGCCACCAGCGAGAGGACAGGCTCCAACTATGGCTACACCTTC
CDR3 protein: CATSERTGSNYGYTF
D gene: TRBD1
V gene: TRBV15
J gene: TRBJ1-2
clone size: once

CDR3 DNA: TGTGCCAGTAGTAATCGGTGGGCCAACGTCCTGACTTTC
CDR3 protein: CASSNRWANVLTF
D gene: -
V gene: TRBV19
J gene: TRBJ2-6
clone size: -

CDR3 DNA: TGTGCCAGTAGTATCACTGAGAGCTCCTACGAGCAGTACTTC
CDR3 protein: CASSITESSYEQYF
D gene: -
V gene: TRBV19
J gene: TRBJ2-7
clone size: -

CDR3 DNA: TGTGCCAGCTCATCGGACAGGATCAATCAGCCCCAGCATTTT
CDR3 protein: CASSSDRINQPQHF
D gene: TRBD1
V gene: TRBV18
J gene: TRBJ1-5
clone size: -

CDR3 DNA: TGTGCCAGCAGCTTAGATCACGGGAACGAGCAGTACTTC
CDR3 protein: CASSLDHGNEQYF
D gene: -
V gene: TRBV11-3
J gene: TRBJ2-7
clone size: -

CDR3 DNA: TGTGCCAGTAGTTTTCCGGGGGACACCGGGGAGCTGTTTTTT
CDR3 protein: CASSFPGDTGELFF
D gene: -
V gene: TRBV19
J gene: TRBJ2-2
clone size: -

CDR3 DNA: TGTGCCTGGAGAGCCCAGGGTCGGAACCAGCCCCAGCATTTT
CDR3 protein: CAWRAQGRNQPQHF
D gene: -
V gene: TRBV30
J gene: TRBJ1-5
clone size: -

CDR3 DNA: TGTGCCAGCAGCTTAACTTTCGGAGGGGTCAATGAGCAGTTCTTC
CDR3 protein: CASSLTFGGVNEQFF
D gene: -
V gene: TRBV7-3
J gene: TRBJ2-1
clone size: few